This T cell receptor beta chain is drawn from a study of blood T cell repertoires in COVID-19. Only in-frame clones appear in the TCRdb table, and some are missing; sequencing was by immunoSEQ multiplex PCR. The repertoire includes about 140,000 clones, under 85% of them detected once, and around 1.5% sits in the top ten. The clonotype comes from a human donor in a cohort sampled during active COVID-19. Sample: peripheral blood.

CDR3 protein: CASSLGGSLYEQYF. In nucleotides, the CDR3 is TGTGCCAGCAGCTTGGGCGGCAGCCTCTACGAGCAGTACTTC. The genes are TRBV5-4 and TRBJ2-7; D unresolved. This CDR3 is 14 amino acids long. Trimming stripped 0 bases from V and 3 bases from J, with 10 bases between. The V gene's germline CDR1 is SGHNT and CDR2 YYREEE (reference sequence).